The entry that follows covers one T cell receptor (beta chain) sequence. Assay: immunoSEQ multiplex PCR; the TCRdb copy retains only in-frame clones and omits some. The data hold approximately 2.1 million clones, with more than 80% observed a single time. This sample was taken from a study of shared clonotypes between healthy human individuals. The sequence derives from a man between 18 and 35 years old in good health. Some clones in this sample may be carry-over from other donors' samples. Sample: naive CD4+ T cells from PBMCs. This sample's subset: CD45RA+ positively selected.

CDR3 in amino acids: CASREQGTYTQYF. As DNA, the CDR3 is TGTGCCAGCAGGGAACAGGGGACTTATACGCAGTATTTT. The chain carries TRBV27 and TRBJ2-3; the D gene is possibly TRBD1 (7 bases). In germline, CDR1 is MNHEY, CDR2 SMNVEV (reference sequence). Trimming stripped 6 bases from V and 7 bases from J, with 14 bases between. The CDR3 extends over 13 amino acids.